The subject of this entry is one T cell receptor (beta chain). Sequencing was performed with immunoSEQ multiplex PCR; in TCRdb, only in-frame clones are kept and a portion is missing. There are about 90,000 clones in the sample; 70% to 90% occur only once, and under 3.5% lies in the top ten. This sample was included in a study of blood T cell repertoires in COVID-19. Germline V CDR1 and CDR2: GTSNPN, SVGIG (reference sequence). V was clipped by 0 bases and J by 12 bases, with 14 bases between them. The CDR3 loop spans 13 amino acids. Sequenced: peripheral blood. The rearrangement links TRBV30 to TRBJ1-4; the D gene is possibly TRBD1 (6 bases). The receptor's source is a man between 45 and 60 years old with acute or convalescent COVID-19. CDR3 protein: CAWSVAPAGELFF. As DNA, the CDR3 is TGTGCCTGGAGTGTAGCCCCCGCAGGGGAACTGTTTTTT.